Described below is a single TCR beta chain sequence and its context. What this receptor recognizes is not known. Within one base of it there is no much larger clone, and no base qualities were kept. Each collaborating institution followed its own protocols to collect whole blood in K2EDTA tubes. For TCRbeta analysis, collaborators shipped samples as frozen whole blood, isolated PBMCs, or DNA extracted from either of those sample types. The immunoSEQ Assay, a bias-controlled multiplex PCR, was used to amplify TCRbeta CDR3 regions from genomic DNA. On the authors' methods: The number of nucleated cells in each sample was estimated from the amplification of reference gene primers within the assay. To quantify the absolute abundance of each unique TCRbeta CDR3 rearrangement, sequence reads were collapsed and filtered. Productive Simpson clonality was computed per sample as the square root of Simpson's diversity index over productive rearrangements. TCRdb retrieved this table from immuneACCESS and kept in-frame rearrangements only. Not all clones are present; in checked studies, unresolved V genes account for under half, and no reason is known for the remainder. V, J and clone size are taken as reported in that table, and D and trimming were inferred from the DNA itself. The sample table shows 300,000 to 400,000 clones, and around 90% are seen once. Of the sample, 2.5% to 3.5% is held by the ten largest clones.

V lost 11 bases and J lost 0 bases; the stretch between them is 14 bases long. Per the germline V gene, MNHEY is the CDR1 and SVGAGI is the CDR2. The CDR3 goes from the cysteine to the phenylalanine over 14 residues. Only the CDR3 DNA is retained, 42 bases long and in frame from the first base. The data are from a study of blood T cell repertoires in COVID-19 (dated by TCRdb to the early 2020s). For the study in its entirety: Samples from collaborators originated in the United States, Italy and Spain and spanned both the acute and convalescent phases of COVID-19. The material from the prospective study consisted of cDNA or gDNA derived from T cells, B-cell-depleted T cells, or PBMCs. Deeply sampled blood TCRbeta repertoires from subjects exposed to, actively infected with, or recovered from COVID-19 were included in the dataset. The repertoires were released in a freely available public database meant as a resource for research on the immune response to SARS-CoV-2. Samples came from the ongoing ImmuneRACE study (first 160 participants) plus 1,254 subjects from 6 global collaborators. Nearly every sample came with metadata listing a de-identified subject ID, COVID-19 status, age in years and sex. HLA class I and class II types, where available, came from metadata supplied by the sample provider rather than from assay-based typing. Points the paper makes about the study in general: How much clinical and demographic metadata was included differed by source and by participant, and the metadata was provided uncurated.

Recombination linked TRBV6-5 to TRBJ2-4, with a tentative D gene TRBD1 over 5 matching bases. The sequenced sample was peripheral blood. The receptor comes from a human donor in a cohort sampled during active COVID-19. The CDR3 corresponds to CAVNRSLAKNIQYF. The DNA sequence is TGTGCCGTAAACAGGAGTCTAGCCAAAAACATTCAGTACTTC.